The 2 T cell receptor beta chains in this list originate from one sample, sequenced in a study of regulatory dendritic cells for organ transplantation (dated by TCRdb to the late 2010s). Library generation was performed with the immunoSEQ multiplex PCR assay. The table comes from immuneACCESS by way of TCRdb, which keeps in-frame sequences with V and J called. Part of the clones is missing from these tables; in studies checked, under half for an unresolved V gene and the rest for unknown reasons. Within this sample are 12,000 or so clones, with approximately 70% of them counted one time only. The top ten hold over 15% of the sample. Sequenced: memory CD8+ T cells from blood. In light of the paper, this sample's cell subset or site label describes: CD45RO+ memory T cells. Source of these receptors: a human donor in good health.

This clone appeared a few times. V is TRBV15 and J is TRBJ2-1; 13 bases fit TRBD2. Per the germline V gene, CDR1 is LNHNV and CDR2 is YYDKDF (reference sequence). This CDR3 has 17 residues. Losses at the gene ends were 1 base for V and 9 bases for J; bases not matched to a gene: 9. Written as DNA, the CDR3 is TGTGCCACCAGCAGAGGCCCGGAGGGACTAGCGGGGATTGAGCAGTTCTTC. This codes for CATSRGPEGLAGIEQFF.

The V call is TRBV19, the J call TRBJ2-4; D is unclear. The CDR3 runs to 14 residues. Germline assignment: CDR1 LNHDA and CDR2 SQIVND (reference sequence). The V gene lost 3 bases and the J gene lost 2 bases, with 8 bases spanning the gap. CDR3 residues: CASSIGWTKNIQYF. DNA of the CDR3: TGTGCCAGTAGTATCGGATGGACCAAAAACATTCAGTACTTC.